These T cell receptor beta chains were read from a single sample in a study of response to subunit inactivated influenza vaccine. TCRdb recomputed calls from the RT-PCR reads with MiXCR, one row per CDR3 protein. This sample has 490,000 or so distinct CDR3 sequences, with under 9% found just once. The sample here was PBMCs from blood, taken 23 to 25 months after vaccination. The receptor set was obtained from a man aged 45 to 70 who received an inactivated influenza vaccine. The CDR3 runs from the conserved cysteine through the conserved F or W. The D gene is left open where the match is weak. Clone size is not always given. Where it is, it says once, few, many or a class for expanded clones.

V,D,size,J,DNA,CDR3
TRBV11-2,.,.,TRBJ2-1,TGTGCCAGCAGCTTTGGGCCCTCTCTTAGCAATGAGCAGTTCTTC,CASSFGPSLSNEQFF
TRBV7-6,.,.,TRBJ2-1,TGTGCCAGCAGCTTAGCTCTAGGGGGGGGTGAGCAGTTCTTC,CASSLALGGGEQFF
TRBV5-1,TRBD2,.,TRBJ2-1,TGCGCCAGCAGCTTGGGGGGCACTACGGGAGGGTTGGCGAATGAGCAGTTCTTC,CASSLGGTTGGLANEQFF
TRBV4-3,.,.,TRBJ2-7,TGCGCCAGCAGCAACCAGGGTAGCTCCTACGAGCAGTACTTC,CASSNQGSSYEQYF
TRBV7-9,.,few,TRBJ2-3,TGTGCCAGCAGCTTGGCCCCGGCGCGTGGCACAGATACGCAGTATTTT,CASSLAPARGTDTQYF
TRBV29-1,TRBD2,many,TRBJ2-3,TGCAGCTCCGCAGAGGGAGGGAGCACAGATACGCAGTATTTT,CSSAEGGSTDTQYF
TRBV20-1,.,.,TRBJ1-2,TGCAGTGCTAGAGATGCAGGTGTCGAGAACTATGGCTACACCTTC,CSARDAGVENYGYTF
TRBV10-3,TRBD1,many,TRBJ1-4,TGTGCCATCAGTGAGGACAGGGGGCAGGTCGGAAAACTGTTTTTT,CAISEDRGQVGKLFF
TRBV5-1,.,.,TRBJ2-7,TGCGCCAGCAGGCAAACCGGGACGGATCTTTACTTC,CASRQTGTDLYF
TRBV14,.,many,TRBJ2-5,TGTGCCAGCAGCCAATTTGGAGGGGTAAAGACCCAGTACTTC,CASSQFGGVKTQYF
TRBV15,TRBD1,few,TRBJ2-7,TGTGCCACCAGCAGAAGGGACAGGGGACCTTACGAGCAGTACTTC,CATSRRDRGPYEQYF
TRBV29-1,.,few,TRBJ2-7,TGCAGCGCTAAGGGGGTTTCGGGGTACGAGCAGTACTTC,CSAKGVSGYEQYF
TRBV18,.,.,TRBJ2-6,TGTGCCAGCTCACCATTGGTAACCTCTGGGGCCAACGTCCTGACTTTC,CASSPLVTSGANVLTF
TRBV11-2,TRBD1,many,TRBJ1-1,TGTGCCAGCAGCTTAGAACCAGGGGGCGGCACTGAAGCTTTCTTT,CASSLEPGGGTEAFF
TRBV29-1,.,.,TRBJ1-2,TGCAGCGTCGATCGGACAGATGGCTACACCTTC,CSVDRTDGYTF
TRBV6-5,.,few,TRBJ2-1,TGTGCCAGCAGTTATGAAGGCCCAATCTCCTACAATGAGCAGTTCTTC,CASSYEGPISYNEQFF
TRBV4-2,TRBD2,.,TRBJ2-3,TGTGCCAGCAGCCAAGTGTCTAGCGGGAGAGGGAGCACAGATACGCAGTATTTT,CASSQVSSGRGSTDTQYF
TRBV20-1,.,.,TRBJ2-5,TGCAGTGCTAGAGAGTACGTGACAAATCAAGAGACCCAGTACTTC,CSAREYVTNQETQYF
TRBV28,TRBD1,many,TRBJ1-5,TGTGCCAGCAGTTGGCTCGGACAGGGGGTTCAGCCCCAGCATTTT,CASSWLGQGVQPQHF
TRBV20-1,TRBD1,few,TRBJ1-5,TGCAGTGCTATAGGGACAGGGGGTCTCAATCAGCCCCAGCATTTT,CSAIGTGGLNQPQHF
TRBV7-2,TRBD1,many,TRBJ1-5,TGTGCCAGCAGCGACAGGGGAGGGCAGCCCCAGCATTTT,CASSDRGGQPQHF
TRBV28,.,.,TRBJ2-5,TGTGCCAGCAGAGAGGGCAAAGAGACCCAGTACTTC,CASREGKETQYF
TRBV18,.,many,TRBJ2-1,TGTGCCAGCTCACCACAAGGGTTGAGTGAGCAGTTCTTC,CASSPQGLSEQFF
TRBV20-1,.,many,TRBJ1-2,TGCAGTGCTAAAGTGGACCATTATGGCTACACCTTC,CSAKVDHYGYTF
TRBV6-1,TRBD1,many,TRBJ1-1,TGTGCCAGCAGTACGCCAGGGGGAGCGAACACTGAAGCTTTCTTT,CASSTPGGANTEAFF
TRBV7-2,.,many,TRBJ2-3,TGTGCCAGCAGCCCCGGTTTTGGTGCAGATACGCAGTATTTT,CASSPGFGADTQYF
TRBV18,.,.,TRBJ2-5,TGTGCCAGCTCGGACAGACGACAAGAGACCCAGTACTTC,CASSDRRQETQYF
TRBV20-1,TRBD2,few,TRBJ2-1,TGCAGTGCTAGAGTAGCGGGAAGATACAATGAGCAGTTCTTC,CSARVAGRYNEQFF
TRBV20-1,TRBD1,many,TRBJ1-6,TGCAGTGCAATTGGGCAGGGGGGTTCCTATAATTCACCCCTCCACTTT,CSAIGQGGSYNSPLHF
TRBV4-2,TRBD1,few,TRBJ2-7,TGTGCCAGCAGCCAAGGGGTTGAGGGGGCGACCTACGAGCAGTACTTC,CASSQGVEGATYEQYF
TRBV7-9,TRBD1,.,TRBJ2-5,TGTGCCAGCAGCTTAGGACAGGGAAGCTACGGGTACTTC,CASSLGQGSYGYF
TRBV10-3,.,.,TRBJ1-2,TGTGCCATCAGTGAGTCGACTACGGCCGTGGCCGTCACCTTC,CAISESTTAVAVTF
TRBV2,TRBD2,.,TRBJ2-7,TGTGCCAGCAGTGGGACTAGCGGGGCCCACGAGCAGTACTTC,CASSGTSGAHEQYF
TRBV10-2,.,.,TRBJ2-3,TGCGCCAGCAGTGGGATGTTATCCACAGATACGCAGTATTTT,CASSGMLSTDTQYF
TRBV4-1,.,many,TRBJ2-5,TGCGCCAGCAGCCAAGATTGGCAGACCCAGTACTTC,CASSQDWQTQYF
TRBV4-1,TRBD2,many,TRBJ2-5,TGCGCCAGCAGAGGGACTAGCGGGGGAGACCAAGAGACCCAGTACTTC,CASRGTSGGDQETQYF
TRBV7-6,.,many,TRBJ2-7,TGTGCCAGCAGCTTACAAGACAAATCCTACGAGCAGTACTTC,CASSLQDKSYEQYF
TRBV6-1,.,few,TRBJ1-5,TGTGCCAGCAGCACAAGGACGAATCAGCCCCAGCATTTT,CASSTRTNQPQHF
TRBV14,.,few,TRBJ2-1,TGTGCCAGCAGCCAAGAACAATACTCCGAGCAGTTCTTC,CASSQEQYSEQFF
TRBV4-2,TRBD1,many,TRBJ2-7,TGTGCCAGCAGCCAACCGGAGGCAGGGGGAGTCTACGAGCAGTACTTC,CASSQPEAGGVYEQYF
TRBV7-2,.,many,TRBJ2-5,TGTGCCAGCAGGGCTACACGGGGCCAAGAGACCCAGTACTTC,CASRATRGQETQYF
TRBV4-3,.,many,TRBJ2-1,TGCGCCAGCAGCCAAGATTCGAAGGGCCTTGGGAGTGAGCAGTTCTTC,CASSQDSKGLGSEQFF
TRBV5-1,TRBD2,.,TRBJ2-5,TGCGCCAGCAGCTTGGGGGGCCCCCTAGCGGGCCAAGAGACCCAGTACTTC,CASSLGGPLAGQETQYF
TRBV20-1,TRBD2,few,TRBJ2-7,TGCAGTGCTAGAGATTGGGGGGGCTCCTACGAGCAGTACTTC,CSARDWGGSYEQYF
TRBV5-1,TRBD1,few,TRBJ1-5,TGCGCCAGCAGCGAAGGGACAGGGGGTCAGCCCCAGCATTTT,CASSEGTGGQPQHF
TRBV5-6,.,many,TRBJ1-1,TGTGCCAGCAGCTCGAGGGGGATTGGCACTGAAGCTTTCTTT,CASSSRGIGTEAFF
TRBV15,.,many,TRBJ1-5,TGTGCCACCAGCAGAGATCTCCGCCAGGGAGGGCAGCCCCAGCATTTT,CATSRDLRQGGQPQHF
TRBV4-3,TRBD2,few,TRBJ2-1,TGCGCCAGCAGCCAAGCGCTAGCGGGGCATGAGCAGTTCTTC,CASSQALAGHEQFF
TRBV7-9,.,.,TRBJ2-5,TGTGCCAGCAGCCACGACTTGGGGGAGACCCAGTACTTC,CASSHDLGETQYF
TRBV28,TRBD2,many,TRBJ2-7,TGTGCCAGCACAAAGGGAGGGGCCAACTCCTACGAGCAGTACTTC,CASTKGGANSYEQYF
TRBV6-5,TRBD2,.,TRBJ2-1,TGTGCCAGCAGTTACCAAGGTCTAGCGGGGAAAAACTACAATGAGCAGTTCTTC,CASSYQGLAGKNYNEQFF
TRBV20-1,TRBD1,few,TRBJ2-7,TGCAGTGCTAGAGCCGCCCAGGGGGCCTACGAGCAGTACTTC,CSARAAQGAYEQYF
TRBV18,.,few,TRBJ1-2,TGTGCCAGCTCACAGAACGACGGGCCTTATGGCTACACCTTC,CASSQNDGPYGYTF
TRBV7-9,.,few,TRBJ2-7,TGTGCCAGCAGCTTCCGGGGCGGGTACGAGCAGTACTTC,CASSFRGGYEQYF
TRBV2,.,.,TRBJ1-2,TGTGCCAGCAGTGAAGTCAGGGCCGGCTATGGCTACACCTTC,CASSEVRAGYGYTF
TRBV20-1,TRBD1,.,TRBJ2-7,TGCAGTGCTAGAATGACAGGGCGAACCTACGAGCAGTACTTC,CSARMTGRTYEQYF
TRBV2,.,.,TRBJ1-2,TGTGCCAGCAGTGAATACGCGGTTGGAGATGGCTACACCTTC,CASSEYAVGDGYTF
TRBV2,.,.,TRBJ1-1,TGTGCCAGCAGTCACTCGACAGGCCAGGCTGAAGCTTTCTTT,CASSHSTGQAEAFF